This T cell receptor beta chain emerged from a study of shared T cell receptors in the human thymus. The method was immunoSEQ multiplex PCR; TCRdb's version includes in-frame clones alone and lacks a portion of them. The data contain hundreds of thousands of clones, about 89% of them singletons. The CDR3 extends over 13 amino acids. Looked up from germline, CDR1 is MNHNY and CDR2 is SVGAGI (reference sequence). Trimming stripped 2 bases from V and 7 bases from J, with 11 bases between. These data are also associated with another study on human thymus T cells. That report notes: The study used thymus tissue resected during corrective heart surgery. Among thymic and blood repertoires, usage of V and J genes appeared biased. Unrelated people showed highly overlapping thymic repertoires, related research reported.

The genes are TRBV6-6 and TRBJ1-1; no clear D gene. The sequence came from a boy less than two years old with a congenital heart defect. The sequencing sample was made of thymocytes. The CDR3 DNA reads TGTGCCAGCAGTTACCCCCCCCAGATTGAAGCTTTCTTT. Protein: CASSYPPQIEAFF.